This is a list of T cell receptor beta chains from one sample in a study of blood T cell repertoires in COVID-19. The protocol was immunoSEQ multiplex PCR, while the TCRdb copy is restricted to in-frame clones and leaves out a portion. The table records around 39,000 clones, just over 85% of them present only once. Sequencing input: peripheral blood. The receptors stem from a man aged 40-55 years with active COVID-19. CDR3s include the opening cysteine and the closing phenylalanine or tryptophan. Each record gives: J gene, D gene, V gene, clone size, CDR3 DNA, CDR3 protein. D genes are given only for firm matches. A clone size is listed for some rows: how often the clone was seen (once, few, many), or a class if it is expanded.

TRBJ2-3	-	TRBV7-3	once	TGTGCCAGCAGCTCCCCCCCAGGTACGCAGTATTTT	CASSSPPGTQYF
TRBJ1-1	TRBD1	TRBV5-1	-	TGCGCCAGCAGCCCCGGACAGGGTACCACTGAAGCTTTCTTT	CASSPGQGTTEAFF
TRBJ1-1	TRBD1	TRBV3-1/TRBV3-2	-	TGTGCCAGCAGCTCCCAATCCGGACAGGGAGGGCGGGAAGCTTTCTTT	CASSSQSGQGGREAFF
TRBJ1-2	-	TRBV9	-	TGTGCCAGCAGCGGCCTCGGGGGACGCATCTATGGCTACACCTTC	CASSGLGGRIYGYTF
TRBJ2-3	-	TRBV4-1	few	TGCGCCAGCACCCCGGTAGCCTTCACAGATACGCAGTATTTT	CASTPVAFTDTQYF
TRBJ1-2	-	TRBV10-3	few	TGTGCCTCCGAAATGGGGGGGAATGATGGCTACACCTTC	CASEMGGNDGYTF
TRBJ2-7	-	TRBV3-1/TRBV3-2	-	TGTGCCAGCAGCCAGGTCGACTGGGTCGAGGAGCAGTACTTC	CASSQVDWVEEQYF
TRBJ2-7	TRBD2	TRBV19	-	TGTGCCAGCCGGGACTACCGGACCTACGAGCAGTACTTC	CASRDYRTYEQYF
TRBJ2-6	-	TRBV1	-	TGCACCAGCAGCCAAGGGGTGCTAACGGGAGGGACGTCTGGGGCCAACGTCCTGACTTTC	CTSSQGVLTGGTSGANVLTF
TRBJ1-1	-	TRBV19	-	TGTGCCAGTAGTAACTCGGACAGTATGAACACTGAAGCTTTCTTT	CASSNSDSMNTEAFF
TRBJ2-7	-	TRBV3-1/TRBV3-2	-	TGTGCCAGCAGCCCCTTCTATCTAGGCCTCTACGAGCAGTACTTC	CASSPFYLGLYEQYF
TRBJ2-3	TRBD2	TRBV7-3	-	TGTGCCAGCAGCTTAACGATTCGGCTAGCGGGAGGAGCAGATACGCAGTATTTT	CASSLTIRLAGGADTQYF
TRBJ2-7	TRBD2	TRBV6-5	-	TGTGCCAGCAGTTACTCACTGGCGGGGGACGAGCAGTACTTC	CASSYSLAGDEQYF
TRBJ2-1	TRBD2	TRBV9	-	TGTGCCAGCAGCGCCCTAGCGGGCTCCTACAATGAGCAGTTCTTC	CASSALAGSYNEQFF
TRBJ2-7	-	TRBV2	-	TGTGCCAGCAGTGGAAACAGGGGACTCAGCTACGAGCAGTACTTC	CASSGNRGLSYEQYF
TRBJ2-2	TRBD2	TRBV9	-	TGTGCCAGCAGCGAGGGCCCGGGGGGGAACACCGGGGAGCTGTTTTTT	CASSEGPGGNTGELFF
TRBJ1-3	-	TRBV5-5	-	TGTGCCAGCAGCGTACAGGACCCGTTGGGCCTGGGACAATATTTT	CASSVQDPLGLGQYF
TRBJ2-3	TRBD2	TRBV30	-	TGTGCCTGGAGTGGAAGGCTAGCGGGAGCATTCACTAGCACAGATACGCAGTATTTT	CAWSGRLAGAFTSTDTQYF
TRBJ2-1	TRBD1	TRBV28	-	TGTGCCAGCATCCCAACAGGGGGCTACAATGAGCAGTTCTTC	CASIPTGGYNEQFF
TRBJ1-2	-	TRBV10-3	-	TGTGCCATCAGTGAGTCAGGAGGGAACTATGGCTACACCTTC	CAISESGGNYGYTF
TRBJ2-7	-	TRBV24-1	-	TGTGCCACCAGCCTGGGACACTCGAGCTCCTACGAGCAGTACTTC	CATSLGHSSSYEQYF
TRBJ1-1	-	TRBV6-4	-	TGTGCCAGACTCCCTCTGCGGGGGGTGAACACTGAAGCTTTCTTT	CARLPLRGVNTEAFF
TRBJ1-2	TRBD1	TRBV13	-	TGTGCCAGCAGCTGGAGGGGACAGGGGAGCTATGGCTACACCTTC	CASSWRGQGSYGYTF
TRBJ1-1	-	TRBV27	-	TGTGCCAGCAGTTTATCCGGACAGATAAACACTGAAGCTTTCTTT	CASSLSGQINTEAFF
TRBJ2-2	TRBD1	TRBV5-1	-	TGCGCCAGCGGGGGACAGGGTACGAACACCGGGGAGCTGTTTTTT	CASGGQGTNTGELFF
TRBJ2-4	TRBD2	TRBV15	-	TGTGCCACCAGCTTCCGACTAGCGGGACTAGCCAAAAACATTCAGTACTTC	CATSFRLAGLAKNIQYF
TRBJ1-6	-	TRBV10-2	-	TGCGCCAGCAGTGATTTAGAAAGTTCCTATAATTCACCCCTCCACTTT	CASSDLESSYNSPLHF
TRBJ1-6	-	TRBV13	-	TGTGCCAGCAGTTCGCGGGGCTATTATAATTCACCCCTCCACTTT	CASSSRGYYNSPLHF